The sample holds many counts of the clone carrying this T cell receptor beta chain. As yet, its antigen is unknown. Germline CDR1 is MNHEY and CDR2 is SVGEGT. After removal of 8 bases from V and 2 bases from J, the junction contained 11 bases not matched to a gene. The CDR3 spans 15 residues. The record originates from a study of T cells in Graves' hyperthyroidism and ophthalmopathy. Researchers amplified the TCR beta CDR3 regions from RNA transcripts. When the TCR CDR3 underwent first-round RT-PCR, the HTBI primer set was used. In TCRdb, the multiplex PCR reads were re-called with MiXCR into one record per CDR3 protein. The data contain about 710,000 distinct CDR3 sequences, around 17% of them singletons. Study findings and constraints: A median around 6.8 months before onset, the model predicted ophthalmopathy.

Calling Graves' hyperthyroidism stable meant ophthalmopathy did not progress within 18 months. Using around 10 ml of fresh peripheral blood, PBMCs were prepared. The V and J genes are TRBV6-2 or TRBV6-3 and TRBJ2-5; 7 positions match TRBD1. This TCR came from a man between 18 and 35 years old with Graves' hyperthyroidism. What was sequenced was blood. The CDR3 reads CASAVRTGDQETQYF. CDR3 bases: TGTGCCAGCGCTGTCCGGACAGGTGATCAAGAGACCCAGTACTTC.